This is a list of T cell receptor beta chains from one sample in a study of blood T cell repertoires in COVID-19. Data came from immunoSEQ multiplex PCR; TCRdb stores just in-frame clones and leaves some out. This sample has approximately 500,000 clones, with about 88% found just once. The sequencing sample was made of peripheral blood. Source of these receptors: a woman between 45 and 65 years old with COVID-19, enrolled during active disease. The CDR3 runs from the conserved cysteine through the conserved F or W. A D gene is named only where the DNA matches it firmly. Some rows mark clone size as missing; the rest say once, few, many or name a class of expanded clone.

j_call | d_call | v_call | clone_size | cdr3_aa | cdr3_nt
TRBJ1-6 | . | TRBV5-8 | . | CASSPLTLNSPLHF | TGTGCCAGCAGCCCGCTAACGCTCAATTCACCCCTCCACTTT
TRBJ1-1 | . | TRBV5-5 | . | CASSLYEGITEAFF | TGTGCCAGCAGCTTGTACGAGGGTATCACTGAAGCTTTCTTT
TRBJ2-1 | . | TRBV7-9 | . | CASSLREGDEQFF | TGTGCCAGCAGCTTAAGGGAAGGGGATGAGCAGTTCTTC
TRBJ1-1 | . | TRBV30 | . | CAWRYRNTEAFF | TGTGCCTGGAGATACAGGAACACTGAAGCTTTCTTT
TRBJ2-2 | TRBD2 | TRBV23-1 | . | CASSHRGLAGVSGELFF | TGCGCCAGCAGTCATAGGGGACTAGCGGGGGTGTCCGGGGAGCTGTTTTTT
TRBJ2-1 | TRBD2 | TRBV5-1 | . | CASSRIPGGQHNEQFF | TGCGCCAGCAGCCGGATCCCGGGGGGGCAACACAATGAGCAGTTCTTC
TRBJ2-3 | . | TRBV6-5 | . | CASSYEEGDTQYF | TGTGCCAGCAGTTACGAAGAGGGAGATACGCAGTATTTT
TRBJ2-7 | TRBD1 | TRBV28 | . | CASGGQKYEQYF | TGTGCCAGCGGGGGACAGAAATACGAGCAGTACTTC
TRBJ2-3 | . | TRBV29-1 | . | CSVRAGIPYTDTQYF | TGCAGCGTTAGGGCCGGGATACCTTACACAGATACGCAGTATTTT
TRBJ1-5 | . | TRBV19 | once | CASSIGRGPHQPQHF | TGTGCCAGTAGTATAGGAAGAGGGCCTCATCAGCCCCAGCATTTT
TRBJ2-3 | . | TRBV7-6 | . | CASSLLGGAPTDTQYF | TGTGCCAGCAGCTTGCTTGGCGGGGCCCCCACAGATACGCAGTATTTT
TRBJ2-2 | . | TRBV2 | . | CASTRIGGELFF | TGTGCCAGCACCAGGATCGGCGGGGAGCTGTTTTTT
TRBJ2-7 | TRBD2 | TRBV27 | . | CASSPGTSGGNEQYF | TGTGCCAGCAGTCCCGGGACTAGCGGGGGGAACGAGCAGTACTTC
TRBJ2-1 | . | TRBV19 | . | CASSTYLEANGTNEQFF | TGTGCCAGTAGTACGTACCTAGAGGCCAACGGAACAAATGAGCAGTTCTTC
TRBJ1-2 | . | TRBV5-5 | . | CASSLRQRDYGYTF | TGTGCCAGCAGCTTGCGGCAGCGTGACTATGGCTACACCTTC
TRBJ1-1 | . | TRBV29-1 | . | CSVVAQPDPAGTEAFF | TGCAGCGTTGTAGCCCAACCTGACCCGGCCGGCACTGAAGCTTTCTTT
TRBJ2-5 | TRBD2 | TRBV7-9 | . | CASSPSGGDGETQYF | TGTGCCAGCAGCCCGAGCGGGGGGGATGGAGAGACCCAGTACTTC
TRBJ2-5 | . | TRBV7-9 | once | CASSLVREETQYF | TGTGCCAGCAGCTTAGTGAGGGAAGAGACCCAGTACTTC
TRBJ2-3 | . | TRBV2 | . | CASSGHSTDTQYF | TGTGCCAGCTCGGGACACAGCACAGATACGCAGTATTTT
TRBJ1-1 | TRBD1 | TRBV12-3/TRBV12-4 | . | CASSWTGLGETFF | TGTGCCAGCAGCTGGACAGGGTTGGGAGAAACTTTCTTT
TRBJ2-5 | . | TRBV2 | . | CASSATVQETQYF | TGTGCCAGCAGTGCAACGGTTCAAGAGACCCAGTACTTC
TRBJ2-7 | . | TRBV28 | . | CASSPGVYEQYF | TGTGCCAGCAGTCCCGGTGTCTACGAGCAGTACTTC
TRBJ1-6 | . | TRBV30 | few | CAWSVGNSPLHF | TGTGCCTGGAGTGTCGGTAATTCACCCCTCCACTTT
TRBJ1-5 | TRBD1 | TRBV7-3 | . | CASSLTGQGACNQPQHF | TGTGCCAGCAGCTTAACAGGACAGGGAGCTTGCAATCAGCCCCAGCATTTT
TRBJ2-2 | . | TRBV2 | . | CASKDTENTRELFF | TGTGCCAGCAAAGACACCGAGAACACCAGGGAGCTGTTTTTT